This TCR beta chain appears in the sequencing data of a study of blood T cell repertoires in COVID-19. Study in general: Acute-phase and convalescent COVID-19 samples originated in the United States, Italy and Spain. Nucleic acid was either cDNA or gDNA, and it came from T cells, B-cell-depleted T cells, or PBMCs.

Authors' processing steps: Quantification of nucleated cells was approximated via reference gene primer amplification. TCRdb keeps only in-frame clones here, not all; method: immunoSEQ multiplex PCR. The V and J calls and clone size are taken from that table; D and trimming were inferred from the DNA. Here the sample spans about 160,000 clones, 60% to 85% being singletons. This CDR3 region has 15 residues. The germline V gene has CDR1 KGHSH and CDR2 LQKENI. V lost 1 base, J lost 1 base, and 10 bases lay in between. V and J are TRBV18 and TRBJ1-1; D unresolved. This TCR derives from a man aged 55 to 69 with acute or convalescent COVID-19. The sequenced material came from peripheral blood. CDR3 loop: CASSPLRQANTEAFF. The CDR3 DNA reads TGTGCCAGCTCACCACTTAGGCAGGCGAACACTGAAGCTTTCTTT.